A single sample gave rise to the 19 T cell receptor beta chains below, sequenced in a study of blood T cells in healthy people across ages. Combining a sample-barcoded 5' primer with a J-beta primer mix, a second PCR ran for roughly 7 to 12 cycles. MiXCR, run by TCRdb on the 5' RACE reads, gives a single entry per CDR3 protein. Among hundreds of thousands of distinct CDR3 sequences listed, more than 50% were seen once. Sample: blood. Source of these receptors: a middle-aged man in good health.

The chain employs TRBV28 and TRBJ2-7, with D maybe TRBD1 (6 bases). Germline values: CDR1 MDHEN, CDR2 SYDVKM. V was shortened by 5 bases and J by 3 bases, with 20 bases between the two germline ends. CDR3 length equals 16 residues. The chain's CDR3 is CASSVPGWGPLYEQYF. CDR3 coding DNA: TGTGCCAGCAGTGTGCCGGGGTGGGGGCCCCTCTACGAGCAGTACTTC.

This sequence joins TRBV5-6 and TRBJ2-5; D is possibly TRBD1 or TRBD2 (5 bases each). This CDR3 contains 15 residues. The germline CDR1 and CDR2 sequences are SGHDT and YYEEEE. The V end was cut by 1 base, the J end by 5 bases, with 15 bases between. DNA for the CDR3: TGTGCCAGCAGCTTGCCCGGGACCCCAGGGGAGACCCAGTACTTC. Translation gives CASSLPGTPGETQYF.

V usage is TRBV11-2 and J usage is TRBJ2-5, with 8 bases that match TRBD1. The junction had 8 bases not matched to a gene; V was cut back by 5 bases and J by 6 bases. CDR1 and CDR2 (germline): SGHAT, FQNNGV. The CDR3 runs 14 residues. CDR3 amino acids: CASSLWTGQKTQYF. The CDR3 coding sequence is TGTGCCAGCAGCCTCTGGACAGGGCAGAAGACCCAGTACTTC.

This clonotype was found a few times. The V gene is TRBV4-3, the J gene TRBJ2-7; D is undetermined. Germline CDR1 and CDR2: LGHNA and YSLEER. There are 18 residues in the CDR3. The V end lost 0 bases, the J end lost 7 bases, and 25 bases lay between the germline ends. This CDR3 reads CASSQEDLIGSSYNEQYF. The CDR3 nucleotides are TGCGCCAGCAGCCAAGAAGATCTCATCGGGTCAAGCTACAATGAGCAGTACTTC.

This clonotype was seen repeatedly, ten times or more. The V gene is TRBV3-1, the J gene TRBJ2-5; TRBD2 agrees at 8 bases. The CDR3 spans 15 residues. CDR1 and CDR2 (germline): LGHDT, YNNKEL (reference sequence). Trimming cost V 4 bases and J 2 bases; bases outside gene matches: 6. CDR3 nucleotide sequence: TGTGCCAGCAGCCCCCGGGGGGGGGAACAAGAGACCCAGTACTTC. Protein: CASSPRGGEQETQYF.

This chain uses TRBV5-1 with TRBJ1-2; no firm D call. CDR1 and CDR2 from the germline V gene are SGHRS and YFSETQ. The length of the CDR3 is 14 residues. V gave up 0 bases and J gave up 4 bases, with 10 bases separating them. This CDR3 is CASSLVTTTYGYTF. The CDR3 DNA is TGCGCCAGCAGCTTGGTAACGACGACCTATGGCTACACCTTC.

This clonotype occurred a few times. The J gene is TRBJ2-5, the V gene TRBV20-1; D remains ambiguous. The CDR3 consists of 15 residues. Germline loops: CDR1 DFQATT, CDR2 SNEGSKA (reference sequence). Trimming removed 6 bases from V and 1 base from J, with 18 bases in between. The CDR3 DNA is TGCAGTGCGGCGTCCCTGGTCTTGATCCAAGAGACCCAGTACTTC. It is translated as CSAASLVLIQETQYF.

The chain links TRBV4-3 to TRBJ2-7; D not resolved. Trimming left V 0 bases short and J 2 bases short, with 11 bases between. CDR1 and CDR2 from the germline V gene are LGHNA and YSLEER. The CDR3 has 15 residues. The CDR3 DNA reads TGCGCCAGCAGCCAAGATTGGCCATTCCCCTACGAGCAGTACTTC. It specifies CASSQDWPFPYEQYF.

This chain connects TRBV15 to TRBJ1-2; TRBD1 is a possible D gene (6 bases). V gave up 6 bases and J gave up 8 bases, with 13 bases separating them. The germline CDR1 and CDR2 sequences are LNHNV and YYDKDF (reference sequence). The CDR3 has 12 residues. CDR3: CATRNRVQGYTF. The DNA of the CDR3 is TGTGCCACCAGGAACAGGGTACAGGGCTACACCTTC.

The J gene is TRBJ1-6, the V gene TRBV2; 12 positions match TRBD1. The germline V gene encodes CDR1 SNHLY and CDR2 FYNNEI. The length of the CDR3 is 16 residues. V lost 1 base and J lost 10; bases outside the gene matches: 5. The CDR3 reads CASSEESGTGGSPLHF. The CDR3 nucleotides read TGTGCCAGCAGTGAAGAGTCCGGGACAGGGGGCTCACCCCTCCACTTT.

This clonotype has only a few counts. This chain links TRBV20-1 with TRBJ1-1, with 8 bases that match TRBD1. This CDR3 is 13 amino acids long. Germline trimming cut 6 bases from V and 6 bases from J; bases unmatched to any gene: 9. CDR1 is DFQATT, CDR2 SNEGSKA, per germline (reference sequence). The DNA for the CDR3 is TGCAGTGCACCCAAGACAGGGGAAGCTGAAGCTTTCTTT. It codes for CSAPKTGEAEAFF.

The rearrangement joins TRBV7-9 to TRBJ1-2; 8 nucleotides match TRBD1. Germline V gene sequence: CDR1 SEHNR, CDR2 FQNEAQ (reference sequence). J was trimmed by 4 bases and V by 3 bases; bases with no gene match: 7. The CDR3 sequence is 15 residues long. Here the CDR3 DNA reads TGTGCCAGCAGCTTCGCGACAGGGGATAGCTATGGCTACACCTTC. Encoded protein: CASSFATGDSYGYTF.

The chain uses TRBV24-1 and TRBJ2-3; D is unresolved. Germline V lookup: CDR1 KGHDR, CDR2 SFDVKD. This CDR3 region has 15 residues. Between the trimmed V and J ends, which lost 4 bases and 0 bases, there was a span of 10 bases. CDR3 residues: CATSDLAWSTDTQYF. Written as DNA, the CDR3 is TGTGCCACCAGTGACTTGGCGTGGAGCACAGATACGCAGTATTTT.

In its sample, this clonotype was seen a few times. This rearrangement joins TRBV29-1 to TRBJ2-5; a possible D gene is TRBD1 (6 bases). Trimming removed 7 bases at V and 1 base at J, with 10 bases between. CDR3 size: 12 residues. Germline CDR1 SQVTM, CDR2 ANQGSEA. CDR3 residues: CSGGRFQETQYF. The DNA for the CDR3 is TGCAGCGGGGGGCGGTTCCAAGAGACCCAGTACTTC.

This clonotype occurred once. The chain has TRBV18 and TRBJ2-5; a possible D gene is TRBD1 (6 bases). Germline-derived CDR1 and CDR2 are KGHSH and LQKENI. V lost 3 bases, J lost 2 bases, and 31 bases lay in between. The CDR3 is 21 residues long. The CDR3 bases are TGTGCCAGCTCACCTCTAGTCTGGGGACAAAACACCAAACTAATACAAGAGACCCAGTACTTC. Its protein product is CASSPLVWGQNTKLIQETQYF.

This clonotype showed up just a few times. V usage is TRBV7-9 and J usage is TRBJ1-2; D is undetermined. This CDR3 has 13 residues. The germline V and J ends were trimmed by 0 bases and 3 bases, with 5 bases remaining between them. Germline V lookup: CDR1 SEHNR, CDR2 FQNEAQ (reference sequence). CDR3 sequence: CASSLARHYGYTF. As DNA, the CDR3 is TGTGCCAGCAGCTTAGCCAGGCACTATGGCTACACCTTC.

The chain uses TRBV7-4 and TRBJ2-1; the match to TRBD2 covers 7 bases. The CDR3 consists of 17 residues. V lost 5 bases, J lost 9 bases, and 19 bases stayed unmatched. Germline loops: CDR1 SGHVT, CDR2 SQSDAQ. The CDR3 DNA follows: TGTGCCAGCAGCCCGGGGACTAAGACAGTGTATACAGTTGAGCAGTTCTTC. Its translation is CASSPGTKTVYTVEQFF. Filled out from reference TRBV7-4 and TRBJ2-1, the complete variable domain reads GAGVSQSPRYKVAKRGRDVALRCDSISGHVTLYWYRQTLGQGSEVLTYSQSDAQRDKSGRPSGRFSAERPERSVSTLKIQRTEQGDSAVYLCASSPGTKTVYTVEQFFGPGTRLTVL.

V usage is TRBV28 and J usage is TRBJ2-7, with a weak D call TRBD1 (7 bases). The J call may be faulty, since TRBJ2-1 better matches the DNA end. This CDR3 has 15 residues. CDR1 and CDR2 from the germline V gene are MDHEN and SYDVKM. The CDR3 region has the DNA TGTGCCAGCAGTTTCGAACAGGGGAGGTACAATGAGCAGTTCTTC. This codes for CASSFEQGRYNEQFF.

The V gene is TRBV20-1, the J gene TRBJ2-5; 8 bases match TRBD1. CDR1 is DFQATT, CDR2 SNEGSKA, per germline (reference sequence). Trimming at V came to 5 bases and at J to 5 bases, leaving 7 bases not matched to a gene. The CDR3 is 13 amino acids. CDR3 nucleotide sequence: TGCAGTGCTCAATCAACAGGGGGGGAGACCCAGTACTTC. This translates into CSAQSTGGETQYF.